The present T cell receptor beta chain was sequenced within a study of shared clonotypes between healthy human individuals. For the study at large: The people who gave samples were a couple of women and three men aged 18 to 49. Overall study findings and caveats: Tissues were not sampled, only blood, and their repertoires likely differ.

The germline V and J ends were trimmed by 1 base and 0 bases, with 6 bases remaining between them. The V gene's germline CDR1 is SQVTM and CDR2 ANQGSEA. This CDR3 region has 13 residues. Replicate PCRs run on sorted subsets employed 200 ng DNA, roughly 30,000 T cell genomes. Sequenced by immunoSEQ multiplex PCR; TCRdb stores in-frame clones only, minus some. The profile covers about a million clones, with approximately 75% appearing a single time and almost 0.9% taken by the ten largest. Free of recent acute infections or vaccinations, the donors were healthy HIV-negative adults. Details on this clone: What it binds is unknown. Distinct nucleotide sequences in the sample also encode this CDR3.

This chain links TRBV29-1 with TRBJ1-1, with D hard to call. The TCR comes from a young man in good health. Some clones in this sample may be carry-over from other donors' samples. The sample comprised memory CD4+ T cells from PBMCs. Subset: CD45RA-negative fraction. CDR3 bases: TGCAGCGTTGAAGGTCAACTGAACACTGAAGCTTTCTTT. It codes for CSVEGQLNTEAFF. Full variable domain (missing parts from reference TRBV29-1 and TRBJ1-1): SAVISQKPSRDICQRGTSLTIQCQVDSQVTMMFWYRQQPGQSLTLIATANQGSEATYESGFVIDKFPISRPNLTFSTLTVSNMSPEDSSIYLCSVEGQLNTEAFFGQGTRLTVV.